The present T cell receptor (beta chain) was sequenced within a study of OX40 agonist ivuxolimab in advanced cancers. Study-level findings and limits: In general, CD8+ T cells held more expanded clones than CD4+ did, on average.

The germline CDR1 and CDR2 sequences are SGDLS and YYNGEE. The CDR3 consists of 14 residues. V dropped 1 base and J dropped 4 bases, with 11 bases sitting between them. Assay used: immunoSEQ multiplex PCR; TCRdb lists only in-frame clones, some missing. The table includes 60,000 to 100,000 clones, 80% to 95% detected once. In the case of this clone: Its antigen is not identified.

The sample here was CD4+ or CD8+ T cells sorted from blood, taken in a trial of the OX40 agonist ivuxolimab. This TCR came from an adult with an advanced solid tumor such as melanoma, head and neck, liver or kidney cancer. The V call is TRBV9, the J call TRBJ1-2; no firm D call. The CDR3 loop is CASSVHGPAYGYTF. CDR3 nucleotide sequence: TGTGCCAGCAGCGTACACGGGCCTGCCTATGGCTACACCTTC.